The 20 T cell receptor beta chains below come from one sample, sequenced in a study of cytomegalovirus exposure and HLA in healthy donors. TCRdb's table, derived via immunoSEQ multiplex PCR, lists solely in-frame clones and lacks some. This table has over 150,000 clones, 85% to 90% appearing once. Material: PBMCs. Receptors originate from a man aged 18 to 29 in good health and CMV-seropositive.

The rearrangement joins TRBV28 to TRBJ2-7; TRBD1 is a possible D gene (5 bases). Trimming left V 4 bases short and J 6 bases short, with 10 bases between. CDR3 length: 12 residues. Germline lookup yields CDR1 MDHEN and CDR2 SYDVKM. In nucleotides, the CDR3 is TGTGCCAGCAGTTCCAGGGCGCGCGAGCAGTACTTC. Translated, it gives CASSSRAREQYF.

CDR3 region: CASSHNTGELFF. The CDR3 coding sequence is TGTGCCAGCAGCCATAACACCGGGGAGCTGTTTTTT. The rearrangement uses TRBV7-6 and TRBJ2-2; D remains ambiguous. Trimming cost V 5 bases and J 2 bases, with 3 bases left between them. Germline V gives CDR1 SGHVS, CDR2 FNYEAQ. This CDR3 has 12 amino acids.

This clone was observed once. The chain has TRBV7-8 and TRBJ2-1; a possible D gene is TRBD2 (6 bases). Trimming left V 6 bases short and J 1 base short, with 16 bases between. CDR3 length: 16 amino acids. Per the germline V gene, CDR1 is SGHVS and CDR2 is FQNEAQ. This chain's CDR3 is CASRPGGPGSYNEQFF. The DNA of the CDR3 is TGTGCCAGCAGACCCGGAGGGCCAGGGTCCTACAATGAGCAGTTCTTC.

The CDR3 protein is CASSPAPGATNEKLFF. In DNA form, the CDR3 reads TGCGCCAGCAGCCCCGCGCCGGGAGCAACTAATGAAAAACTGTTTTTT. The rearrangement uses TRBV5-1 and TRBJ1-4; D unclear. This CDR3 region has 16 residues. Germline loops: CDR1 SGHRS, CDR2 YFSETQ. V was trimmed by 4 bases and J by 0 bases, leaving 13 bases between them.

The chain combines TRBV5-1 with TRBJ1-1, with 8 bases lining up with TRBD1. Germline V lookup: CDR1 SGHRS, CDR2 YFSETQ. This CDR3 has 16 amino acids. V was pared by 5 bases and J by 3 bases, with 12 bases of the junction left unmatched. In DNA, the CDR3 is TGCGCCAGCAGGGCGGGCAGGGGGCGCGGGGACACTGAAGCTTTCTTT. The encoded protein is CASRAGRGRGDTEAFF.

This chain links TRBV5-1 with TRBJ2-1; D is undetermined. Per the germline V gene, CDR1 is SGHRS and CDR2 is YFSETQ. The CDR3 covers 14 residues. Trimming pared 0 bases from V and 8 bases from J, leaving 12 bases between. The CDR3 DNA reads as TGCGCCAGCAGCTTGGGCCAAAGCCAAGATGAGCAGTTCTTC. As protein: CASSLGQSQDEQFF.

This clone has a handful of counts. The rearrangement uses TRBV5-1 and TRBJ2-4; 8 nucleotides match TRBD2. The CDR3 totals 16 residues. V lost 4 bases to trimming and J lost 5 bases; unmatched junction nucleotides: 11. Germline CDR1 reads SGHRS; CDR2 reads YFSETQ. The CDR3 DNA is TGCGCCAGCAGCGCAATCCCCTCCGGGAGGGAAAACATTCAGTACTTC. It encodes CASSAIPSGRENIQYF.

The chain combines TRBV27 with TRBJ1-1; D possibly corresponds to TRBD1 (5 bases). V lost 4 bases, J lost 8 bases, and 8 bases lay in between. Germline V lookup: CDR1 MNHEY, CDR2 SMNVEV (reference sequence). CDR3 size: 11 residues. CDR3 nucleotides: TGTGCCAGCAGTTCCAACAGGGAAGCTTTCTTT. The encoded protein is CASSSNREAFF.

The sample holds a few counts of this clone. At one boundary the junction diverges from the germline segment, which might be a read error. This sequence joins TRBV7-7 and TRBJ1-1; D gene unclear. CDR3 length equals 13 residues. Germline loops: CDR1 SSHAT, CDR2 FNYEAQ (reference sequence). The CDR3 loop reads CASSVAANTEAFF. The CDR3 nucleotides are TGTGCTAGCAGCGTCGCGGCGAACACTGAAGCTTTCTTT.

The genes are TRBV5-6 and TRBJ1-2; tentative D call: TRBD1 (5 bases). CDR3 length: 11 amino acids. The V end lost 3 bases, the J end lost 7 bases, and 7 bases lay between the germline ends. Germline V gene sequence: CDR1 SGHDT, CDR2 YYEEEE. The CDR3 region has the DNA TGTGCCAGCAGCTCAGGGTCTGGCTACACCTTC. Its translation is CASSSGSGYTF. The whole variable domain, remainder taken from reference TRBV5-6 and TRBJ1-2, is DAGVTQSPTHLIKTRGQQVTLRCSPKSGHDTVSWYQQALGQGPQFIFQYYEEEERQRGNFPDRFSGHQFPNYSSELNVNALLLGDSALYLCASSSGSGYTFGSGTRLTVV.

This clone has more than one count but fewer than ten. The rearrangement uses TRBV6-1 and TRBJ1-2; TRBD1 agrees at 10 bases. The CDR3 contains 13 residues. Germline V lookup: CDR1 MNHNS, CDR2 SASEGT. V gave up 3 bases and J gave up 5 bases; unmatched junction bases: 0. The CDR3 sequence: CASSEGQGYGYTF. The CDR3 DNA is TGTGCCAGCAGTGAGGGACAGGGGTATGGCTACACCTTC.

The chain combines TRBV27 with TRBJ2-3, with D possibly matching TRBD2 (6 bases). The CDR3 runs to 13 residues. Germline V CDR1 and CDR2: MNHEY, SMNVEV (reference sequence). Trimming stripped 3 bases from V and 3 bases from J, with 7 bases between. The CDR3 bases are TGTGCCAGCAGTTTCAGCGGGACAGATACGCAGTATTTT. Translation: CASSFSGTDTQYF.

Notes on this clone: One junction end does not reproduce the germline sequence, and a read error may be involved. The CDR3 is CASSEGGTGSFTEAFF. The CDR3 DNA reads as TGTGCCAGCAGCGAAGGTGGGACAGGGTCTTTCACTGAAGCTTTCTTT. V usage is TRBV2 and J usage is TRBJ1-1; TRBD1 matches 9 bases. CDR3 length: 16 amino acids. Germline V gives CDR1 SNHLY, CDR2 FYNNEI.

This chain connects TRBV19 to TRBJ1-5; D unclear. The CDR3 length is 17 residues. The ends were cut back, 4 bases at V and 1 base at J, with 17 bases in the middle. In germline, CDR1 is LNHDA, CDR2 SQIVND (reference sequence). The DNA of the CDR3 is TGTGCCAGTAGTAGACTAACAGCCCGGGCAAGCAATCAGCCCCAGCATTTT. This sequence encodes CASSRLTARASNQPQHF.

The chain combines TRBV6-1 with TRBJ2-3; D is perhaps TRBD1 (6 bases). V lost 6 bases and J lost 2, with 15 bases in between. Germline loops: CDR1 MNHNS, CDR2 SASEGT. The CDR3 sequence is 15 residues long. This CDR3 reads CASSPTGAFTDTQYF. CDR3 coding DNA: TGTGCCAGCAGCCCGACAGGAGCGTTCACAGATACGCAGTATTTT.

This clone was picked up one time. The rearrangement joins TRBV11-2 to TRBJ2-5, with 7 nucleotides matching TRBD1. J was trimmed by 0 bases and V by 0 bases; bases with no gene match: 7. This CDR3 contains 17 residues. Germline V gene sequence: CDR1 SGHAT, CDR2 FQNNGV. The chain's CDR3 is CASSLESGTVYQETQYF. The CDR3 DNA reads TGTGCCAGCAGCTTAGAGTCGGGGACAGTATACCAAGAGACCCAGTACTTC.

The chain recombines TRBV4-1 with TRBJ2-1; 7 nucleotides match TRBD2. Germline V gene sequence: CDR1 MGHRA, CDR2 YSYEKL. V trimming: 2 bases; J trimming: 5 bases; junction bases outside the gene matches: 12. The CDR3 extends over 17 amino acids. CDR3 bases: TGCGCCAGCAGCCAACCCCGGCGGGGGAGTGGACACAATGAGCAGTTCTTC. Its protein is CASSQPRRGSGHNEQFF.

This clone was recorded a few times. The chain has TRBV27 and TRBJ1-4; D call uncertain. This CDR3 contains 12 residues. Trimming shortened V by 3 bases and J by 6 bases, and 5 bases separated the two germline ends. Germline CDR1 is MNHEY and CDR2 is SMNVEV (reference sequence). The CDR3 coding sequence is TGTGCCAGCAGTTTCCCAGATGAAAAACTGTTTTTT. Translating gives CASSFPDEKLFF.

This chain connects TRBV7-6 to TRBJ2-1; TRBD1 agrees at 10 bases. Germline V gives CDR1 SGHVS, CDR2 FNYEAQ. With V trimmed by 1 base and J by 6 bases, 12 bases remained unmatched. The CDR3 consists of 18 residues. The CDR3 region has the DNA TGTGCCAGCAGCTTAGGGACAGGGGGTCCTACTGGCCTCAATGAGCAGTTCTTC. Its translation is CASSLGTGGPTGLNEQFF.

This chain uses TRBV6-1 with TRBJ1-3, with unresolved D. V lost 7 bases to trimming and J lost 4 bases, with 17 bases between them. The germline CDR1 and CDR2 sequences are MNHNS and SASEGT. The CDR3 totals 15 residues. The CDR3 DNA sequence: TGTGCCAGCACCGAACGGAGGGTCTCCGGAAACACCATATATTTT. It is translated as CASTERRVSGNTIYF.